This T cell receptor (beta chain) was identified during a study of CD8 T cells in ankylosing spondylitis (dated by TCRdb to between 2016 and 2019). As for the study more broadly: The study set out to find disease-linked TCR variants by profiling T cell receptor beta repertoires in ankylosing spondylitis patients and healthy donors. Peripheral blood samples were taken, and synovial fluid was additionally collected from ankylosing spondylitis patients. The whole study cohort included 95 to 130 healthy donors and around 25 ankylosing spondylitis patients.

The research as a whole found: In peripheral blood, the disease-linked clones were found at relatively low frequencies and had a CD8+ phenotype. The disease-linked clones were reported to be significantly enriched in matched synovial fluid samples from ankylosing spondylitis patients. Some TCR beta motif variants had previously been reported in synovial fluid and blood of reactive arthritis patients, which suggested common disease-initiation mechanisms. Blood from ankylosing spondylitis patients appeared to be characterized by a TCR beta motif made up of under ten highly homologous amino acid variants.

This clonotype appeared a few times. No cognate antigen has been identified for it. No base quality information exists; no much larger clone differs at one position. Reads for this sample came from an Illumina HiSeq 2500. Quantitative 5'-RACE with molecular barcodes was used to prepare TCR beta libraries. The authors processed their data as follows. To identify disease-linked TCR variants, a new computational method was used, one built on a probabilistic model of VDJ rearrangement. The public reads were quality trimmed at Q25 with fastp and then assembled into clones with MiXCR by TCRdb, keeping productive beta chains. One record per CDR3 amino acid sequence lists the most common genes and DNA. These V and J calls derive from TCRdb rather than the authors' analysis. Within this sample are roughly 440,000 distinct CDR3 sequences, with more than 15% of them counted one time only. 0.85% to 1.3% of the sample belongs to the ten largest clones.

At the junction V is shortened by 2 bases and J by 0 bases, with 8 bases in between. The CDR3 goes from the cysteine to the phenylalanine over 15 residues. CDR3 DNA is the only sequence kept; it has 45 bases, read in frame from the first base. The germline V gene (reference sequence) supplies CDR1 DFQATT and CDR2 SNEGSKA. The source material was blood, either unsorted or a sorted T cell fraction (not recorded which). In this chain, TRBV20-1 is recombined with TRBJ2-6; there is no confident call for the D gene. The sequence was collected from a male donor with ankylosing spondylitis. The nucleotide sequence reads as follows: TGCAGTGCTAGACCCCAGAGCTCTGGGGCCAACGTCCTGACTTTC. The resulting protein is CSARPQSSGANVLTF.